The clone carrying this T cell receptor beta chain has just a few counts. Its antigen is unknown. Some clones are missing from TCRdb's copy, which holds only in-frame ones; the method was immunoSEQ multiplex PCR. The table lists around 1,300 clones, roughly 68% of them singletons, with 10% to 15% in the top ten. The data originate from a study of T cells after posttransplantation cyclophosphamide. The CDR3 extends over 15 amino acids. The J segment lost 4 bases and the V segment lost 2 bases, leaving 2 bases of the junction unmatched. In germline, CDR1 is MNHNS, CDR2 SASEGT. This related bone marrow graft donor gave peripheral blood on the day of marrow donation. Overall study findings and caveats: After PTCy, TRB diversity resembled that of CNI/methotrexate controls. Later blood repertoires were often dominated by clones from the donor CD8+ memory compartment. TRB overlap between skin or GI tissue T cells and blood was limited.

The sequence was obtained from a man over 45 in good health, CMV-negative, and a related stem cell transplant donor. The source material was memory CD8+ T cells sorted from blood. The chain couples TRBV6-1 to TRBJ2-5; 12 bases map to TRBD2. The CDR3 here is CASSELAGGPETQYF. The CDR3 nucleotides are TGTGCCAGCAGTGAACTAGCGGGGGGGCCAGAGACCCAGTACTTC.